This TCR beta chain was sequenced in a study of T cell responses to AZD1222 COVID-19 vaccine. Study-wide findings and caveats: Repertoire collection took place solely once the T cell response had peaked. At baseline, just a handful of AZD1222 recipients tested seropositive. Donors, mostly white British, included more females; clonal diversity was possibly underestimated. Nearly half of unique spike-specific TCRs reportedly avoided B.1.351 and B.1.1.7 mutated regions.

Note on this clone: The antigen is unknown.

The method was immunoSEQ multiplex PCR; TCRdb's version includes in-frame clones alone and lacks a portion of them. Among fewer than 120,000 clones, 70% to 90% were seen once, and the ten largest hold 3.2%. Per the germline V gene, CDR1 is SGHTA and CDR2 is FQGNSA. The CDR3 consists of 14 residues. V lost 3 bases and J lost 4; bases outside the gene matches: 2. Here the sequenced sample was peripheral blood, taken on day 0 of AZD1222 vaccination. The TCR comes from an adult in good health. This chain connects TRBV7-2 to TRBJ2-7; TRBD2 agrees at 11 bases. The CDR3 DNA follows: TGTGCCAGCAGCTTGGGACTAGCGGCTTACGAGCAGTACTTC. Translating gives CASSLGLAAYEQYF.